The next 24 T cell receptor beta chains were all read from a single sample in a study of cytomegalovirus exposure and HLA in healthy donors. The PCR employed 60 Vbeta primers together with 13 Jbeta primers. Assay: immunoSEQ multiplex PCR; the TCRdb copy retains only in-frame clones and omits some. The table lists about 140,000 clones, roughly 75% of them singletons, with nearly 7% in the top ten. Sequencing used PBMCs. Receptor source: a man aged 35 to 55 in good health and CMV-seropositive.

Concerning this clone: Other DNA sequences in this specimen translate into the identical CDR3. This chain's CDR3 is CASSLAGGPYEQFF. CDR3 DNA sequence: TGTGCCAGCAGCTTAGCGGGGGGGCCCTATGAGCAGTTCTTC. The chain recombines TRBV7-9 with TRBJ2-1, with D possibly matching TRBD2 (7 bases). Trimming cost V 0 bases and J 8 bases, with 11 bases left between them. The CDR3 contains 14 residues. Germline CDR1 SEHNR, CDR2 FQNEAQ (reference sequence).

This clone was counted a few times. The chain employs TRBV18 and TRBJ2-7; the match to TRBD2 covers 7 bases. Germline V CDR1 and CDR2: KGHSH, LQKENI. This CDR3 contains 14 residues. Trimming cost V 6 bases and J 5 bases; bases outside gene matches: 10. DNA for the CDR3: TGTGCCAGCTCTCCGGGGAGGGGAAAGGACGAGCAGTACTTC. Its protein is CASSPGRGKDEQYF. Filled out from reference TRBV18 and TRBJ2-7, the complete variable domain reads NAGVMQNPRHLVRRRGQEARLRCSPMKGHSHVYWYRQLPEEGLKFMVYLQKENIIDESGMPKERFSAEFPKEGPSILRIQQVVRGDSAAYFCASSPGRGKDEQYFGPGTRLTVT.

The genes are TRBV10-3 and TRBJ1-2; maybe TRBD1 (5 bases). V lost 6 bases and J 2 bases, leaving 16 bases between the germline ends. Germline assignment: CDR1 ENHRY and CDR2 SYGVKD. The CDR3 consists of 15 residues. The CDR3 sequence: CAISGGGAANYGYTF. CDR3 DNA sequence: TGTGCCATCAGCGGAGGCGGGGCAGCCAACTATGGCTACACCTTC.

V usage is TRBV6-6 and J usage is TRBJ2-7, with 12 bases fitting TRBD1. CDR3 length equals 15 residues. Germline V gene data show CDR1 as MNHNY and CDR2 as SVGAGI (reference sequence). The junction had 2 bases not matched to a gene; V was cut back by 0 bases and J by 5 bases. The CDR3 loop reads CASSYSGQGAHEQYF. The DNA for the CDR3 is TGTGCCAGCAGTTACTCGGGACAGGGGGCCCACGAGCAGTACTTC.

The rearrangement joins TRBV7-6 to TRBJ2-5, with 7 bases identical to TRBD2. The CDR3 is 15 residues long. V lost 2 bases, J lost 1 base, and 4 bases stayed unmatched. The germline V gene has CDR1 SGHVS and CDR2 FNYEAQ. The CDR3 loop is CASSLSSGAQETQYF. The CDR3 DNA sequence: TGTGCCAGCAGCTTATCAAGCGGGGCCCAAGAGACCCAGTACTTC.

The chain links TRBV6-6 to TRBJ2-2; 8 nucleotides agree with TRBD2. CDR3 length: 12 residues. Germline V gives CDR1 MNHNY, CDR2 SVGAGI (reference sequence). The V segment lost 11 bases and the J segment 4 bases; nucleotides outside the gene matches: 3. In DNA, the CDR3 is TGTGCCCACGGGAGGGGCACCGGGGAGCTGTTTTTT. The encoded protein is CAHGRGTGELFF.

V is TRBV28 and J is TRBJ1-5, with 7 bases matching TRBD1. Germline V gives CDR1 MDHEN, CDR2 SYDVKM. The CDR3 length is 15 residues. Trimming removed 6 bases from V and 1 base from J; junction bases left unmatched: 6. The CDR3 DNA sequence: TGTGCCAGCAGCCATAGACAGGGCAGCAATCAGCCCCAGCATTTT. Translation gives CASSHRQGSNQPQHF.

This chain links TRBV5-5 with TRBJ2-7; 9 nucleotides match TRBD1. CDR1 SGHKS and CDR2 YYEKEE come from the germline V gene (reference sequence). This CDR3 comprises 18 residues. V shed 0 bases, J shed 0 bases, and the junction held 10 bases outside the gene matches. This chain's CDR3 is CASSLGTLPGQGSYEQYF. The CDR3 DNA reads TGTGCCAGCAGCTTGGGAACTTTACCGGGACAGGGCTCCTACGAGCAGTACTTC.

The CDR3 region is CASSHPSRQAADGYTF. Here the CDR3 DNA reads TGTGCCAGCAGCCATCCCTCCCGACAGGCGGCGGATGGCTACACCTTC. The rearrangement joins TRBV4-2 to TRBJ1-2, with D possibly being TRBD1 (6 bases). V shed 3 bases and J shed 6 bases, with 20 bases lying between them. In germline, CDR1 is LGHNA, CDR2 YNFKEQ. This CDR3 region has 16 residues.

The CDR3 DNA sequence: TGTGCCAGCAGCCTCGGGACTAGCGGGGGGGCCGGGGTCCAAGAGACCCAGTACTTC. It codes for CASSLGTSGGAGVQETQYF. The chain has TRBV4-2 and TRBJ2-5, with TRBD2 matching over 16 bases. The ends lost 4 bases at V and 1 base at J; junction bases unmatched: 9. Germline loops: CDR1 LGHNA, CDR2 YNFKEQ. The CDR3 runs 19 residues.

This chain uses TRBV2 with TRBJ2-1; TRBD1 might be the D (6 bases). CDR3 length: 14 amino acids. V lost 4 bases and J 2 bases, leaving 9 bases between the germline ends. CDR1 is SNHLY and CDR2 is FYNNEI in the germline V gene. CDR3 DNA: TGTGCCAGCAGTGCGAGGACAGCCTACAATGAGCAGTTCTTC. This codes for CASSARTAYNEQFF.

This chain uses TRBV20-1 with TRBJ1-1; no clear D gene. Germline V gives CDR1 DFQATT, CDR2 SNEGSKA (reference sequence). The CDR3 is 11 residues long. The V gene lost 6 bases and the J gene lost 6 bases, with 11 bases spanning the gap. The CDR3 nucleotides are TGCAGTGCCACCCGGGGTCCTGAAGCTTTCTTT. This encodes CSATRGPEAFF.

The chain combines TRBV5-1 with TRBJ2-7; 12 positions match TRBD1. Trimming took 3 bases from V and 6 from J; bases not matched to a gene: 4. CDR1 SGHRS and CDR2 YFSETQ come from the germline V gene. The CDR3 consists of 14 residues. CDR3 sequence: CASSWGQGAGEQYF. The DNA of the CDR3 is TGCGCCAGCAGCTGGGGACAGGGGGCAGGCGAGCAGTACTTC.

The J gene is TRBJ2-7, the V gene TRBV6-4, with 9 bases matching TRBD1. The J segment lost 1 base and the V segment lost 8 bases, leaving 9 bases of the junction unmatched. Per germline, CDR1 MRHNA and CDR2 SNTAGT. The CDR3 is made up of 15 amino acids. The CDR3 loop reads CASPLRDRASYEQYF. The CDR3 coding sequence is TGTGCCAGCCCCCTCCGGGACAGGGCTTCCTACGAGCAGTACTTC.

The chain is built from TRBV15 and TRBJ1-2; D not certain. This CDR3 comprises 18 residues. Germline CDR1 reads LNHNV; CDR2 reads YYDKDF (reference sequence). V was trimmed by 0 bases and J by 5 bases, leaving 22 bases between them. The DNA for the CDR3 is TGTGCCACCAGCAGAGATACTACAGCGGAATTCAAGCTATATGGCTACACCTTC. This translates into CATSRDTTAEFKLYGYTF.

The chain joins TRBV9 to TRBJ2-1, with 9 bases identical to TRBD2. J gave up 4 bases and V 0 bases, and 2 bases lay outside the gene matches. The CDR3 runs 15 residues. From germline, CDR1 is SGDLS and CDR2 YYNGEE. The CDR3 DNA follows: TGTGCCAGCAGCGTAGGTCTAGCGGGGTACAATGAGCAGTTCTTC. It encodes CASSVGLAGYNEQFF.

This clone was counted once. V usage is TRBV6-6 and J usage is TRBJ1-3, with 9 nucleotides matching TRBD1. V was clipped by 2 bases and J by 7 bases; unmatched bases: 3. The CDR3 covers 14 residues. Germline V gene sequence: CDR1 MNHNY, CDR2 SVGAGI (reference sequence). This CDR3 reads CASSYGGQGNTIYF. The CDR3 nucleotides read TGTGCCAGCAGTTACGGAGGACAGGGGAACACCATATATTTT.

The V and J genes are TRBV10-3 and TRBJ2-3; 14 bases map to TRBD2. CDR1 ENHRY and CDR2 SYGVKD come from the germline V gene. The CDR3 consists of 16 residues. The V segment lost 5 bases and the J segment 5 bases; nucleotides outside the gene matches: 6. CDR3 DNA: TGTGCCATCAGTTGGGGACTAGCGGGGGTTGGAGATACGCAGTATTTT. This codes for CAISWGLAGVGDTQYF.

The J gene is TRBJ1-2, the V gene TRBV30, with D unresolved. V was shortened by 1 base and J by 2 bases, with 8 bases between the two germline ends. Germline V CDR1 and CDR2: GTSNPN, SVGIG (reference sequence). This CDR3 is built from 13 residues. The CDR3 spells CAWSGLSNYGYTF. CDR3 coding DNA: TGTGCCTGGAGTGGACTGAGCAACTATGGCTACACCTTC.

The chain uses TRBV7-2 and TRBJ2-7, with 7 bases lining up with TRBD2. The CDR3 has 15 amino acids. Per the germline V gene, CDR1 is SGHTA and CDR2 is FQGNSA. With V trimmed by 5 bases and J by 12 bases, 19 bases remained unmatched. Written as DNA, the CDR3 is TGTGCCAGCAGCCTTTCTAGTGAGGCGGGGGACCCCCCGTACTTC. Protein product: CASSLSSEAGDPPYF.

This rearrangement joins TRBV10-3 to TRBJ1-1; unclear D gene. Germline V CDR1 and CDR2: ENHRY, SYGVKD. The V end lost 7 bases, the J end lost 1 base, and 7 bases lay between the germline ends. This CDR3 is 12 amino acids long. CDR3 protein: CAIKQPNTEAFF. In DNA, the CDR3 is TGTGCCATCAAACAGCCGAACACTGAAGCTTTCTTT.

This clone came up a few times. The J gene is TRBJ2-2, the V gene TRBV19, with 11 positions matching TRBD1. The germline CDR1 and CDR2 sequences are LNHDA and SQIVND (reference sequence). J gave up 6 bases and V 3 bases, and 6 bases lay outside the gene matches. The CDR3 covers 16 residues. CDR3: CASSMGQGVWAGELFF. CDR3 DNA: TGTGCCAGTAGTATGGGACAGGGGGTATGGGCCGGGGAGCTGTTTTTT. The full variable domain, with the rest looked up from reference TRBV19 and TRBJ2-2, is DGGITQSPKYLFRKEGQNVTLSCEQNLNHDAMYWYRQDPGQGLRLIYYSQIVNDFQKGDIAEGYSVSREKKESFPLTVTSAQKNPTAFYLCASSMGQGVWAGELFFGEGSRLTVL.

This clone was seen only a few times. The CDR3 region has the DNA TGCGCCAGCAGTAAGGACAGGGGGTCCTACGAGCAGTACTTC. It is translated as CASSKDRGSYEQYF. The chain couples TRBV5-1 to TRBJ2-7; TRBD1 aligns across 10 bases. The germline V gene has CDR1 SGHRS and CDR2 YFSETQ. The CDR3 is made up of 14 amino acids. V was pared by 5 bases and J by 1 base, with 3 bases of the junction left unmatched.

In DNA, the CDR3 is TGTGCCAGCAGCCATGGAAGTGGCGGGGGACCCTACGAGCAGTACTTC. Amino acids: CASSHGSGGGPYEQYF. The chain couples TRBV5-4 to TRBJ2-7, with 7 bases that match TRBD2. This CDR3 contains 16 residues. V lost 4 bases, J lost 2 bases, and 12 bases stayed unmatched. The germline CDR1 and CDR2 sequences are SGHNT and YYREEE (reference sequence).